The clone carrying this TCR beta chain was seen a few times. The antigen is unknown. The CDR3 covers 14 residues. Trimming cost V 5 bases and J 3 bases, with 11 bases left between them. The germline V gene encodes CDR1 SNHLY and CDR2 FYNNEI. The data stem from a study of OX40 agonist ivuxolimab in advanced cancers. About the study: An agonistic human IgG2 monoclonal antibody against OX40 (CD134) was given. Approximately 40% of patients had received prior checkpoint inhibitor therapy. Regarding the study as a whole: The antigens recognized by the expanded peripheral T cells, that is their antigen specificity, were not determined.

Only in-frame clones appear in the TCRdb table, and some are missing; sequencing was by immunoSEQ multiplex PCR. The data hold 70,000 to 100,000 clones, with 80% to 90% observed a single time. The sequences come from CD4+ or CD8+ T cells sorted from blood, collected in a trial of the OX40 agonist ivuxolimab. The clonotype was recovered from an adult with an advanced solid tumor such as melanoma, head and neck, liver or kidney cancer. The V call is TRBV2, the J call TRBJ1-5; D ambiguous. This CDR3 is CASSREGFNQPQHF. The CDR3 DNA sequence: TGTGCCAGCAGTAGGGAAGGATTCAATCAGCCCCAGCATTTT.